A selection of T cell receptor beta chains follows, all from one sample in a study of early T cells in non-severe SARS-CoV-2 infection. Each CDR3 protein gets one entry after TCRdb re-called the 5' RACE reads with MiXCR. The sample lists more than 20,000 distinct CDR3 sequences, around 3.5% seen once, with roughly 5.5% in the top ten. The sequenced sample consisted of whole blood. All receptors come from an adult who was a healthcare worker with PCR-confirmed SARS-CoV-2 infection or an uninfected control (not recorded which). CDR3s include the opening cysteine and the closing phenylalanine or tryptophan. A D gene is named only where the DNA matches it firmly. Rows give clone size only sometimes, using once, few, many, or a class for an expanded clone.

TGTGCCAGCAGCCCTGGTCTGCCTGGCTCTGAAGCTTTCTTT CASSPGLPGSEAFF TRBV9 many . TRBJ1-1
TGTGCCAGCAGCCACGTCGACTCTGGGGCCAACGTCCTGACTTTC CASSHVDSGANVLTF TRBV7-9 many . TRBJ2-6
TGTGCCAGCAGTATAGGGGTACCTGGGGCCAACGTCCTGACTTTC CASSIGVPGANVLTF TRBV27 many . TRBJ2-6
TGCAGTGCCAAAGGACAGGGAAGCTTGGGCAATCAGCCCCAGCATTTT CSAKGQGSLGNQPQHF TRBV20-1 many TRBD1 TRBJ1-5
TGTGCCAGCAGGCCTTATTGGGTACACTATGGCTACACCTTC CASRPYWVHYGYTF TRBV28 many . TRBJ1-2
TGTGCCAGCAGGGGGCAGGGGTTGAGCTCTGGAAACACCATATATTTT CASRGQGLSSGNTIYF TRBV12-3/TRBV12-4 many . TRBJ1-3
TGTGCCACCTGGGGCGGGGAGGCTGAAGCTTTCTTT CATWGGEAEAFF TRBV24-1 many . TRBJ1-1
TGTGCCAGCAGCGCTAGCGTCGGGTACAATGAGCAGTTCTTC CASSASVGYNEQFF TRBV9 many . TRBJ2-1
TGTGCCAGCAGCTGGCGCGAGGGCGGAAACACCATATATTTT CASSWREGGNTIYF TRBV5-4 many . TRBJ1-3
TGTGCCAGCAGCTTAAACTCGGCAGGGAGCGCTTTCTTT CASSLNSAGSAFF TRBV7-3 many . TRBJ1-1
TGTGCCAGCTCACCGGGACAGTCAATCACCGGGGAGCTGTTTTTT CASSPGQSITGELFF TRBV18 many TRBD1 TRBJ2-2
TGTGCCAGCAGCGGGCACGGGGGGCCCACTGAAGCTTTCTTT CASSGHGGPTEAFF TRBV7-3 many . TRBJ1-1
TGTGCCAGCAGACCCCACGGGCACACTGAAGCTTTCTTT CASRPHGHTEAFF TRBV6-1 . . TRBJ1-1
TGTGCCAGCAGTTTAGCCGACAGGATGAACACTGAAGCTTTCTTT CASSLADRMNTEAFF TRBV12-3/TRBV12-4 many . TRBJ1-1
TGTGCCAGCAGTTTACGAGTAACCTACAATGAGCAGTTCTTC CASSLRVTYNEQFF TRBV12-3/TRBV12-4 many . TRBJ2-1
TGCGCCAGCAGCCGGACACCGCTCGGGTTTCAGCAGTACTTC CASSRTPLGFQQYF TRBV4-1 many . TRBJ2-7
TGTGCCAGCCCCCCGGGCAGGGACAATTCACCCCTCCACTTT CASPPGRDNSPLHF TRBV6-9 many . TRBJ1-6
TGTGCCAGCACCCAAGTAGAGAACACTGAAGCTTTCTTT CASTQVENTEAFF TRBV6-6 many . TRBJ1-1
TGTGCCAGCAGCTCCACGGGGGGATCGAATTCACCCCTCCACTTT CASSSTGGSNSPLHF TRBV7-9 many . TRBJ1-6
TGTGCCAGCAGCTTAAGTGGCGGGAGCTCCTACAATGAGCAGTTCTTC CASSLSGGSSYNEQFF TRBV7-6 many TRBD2 TRBJ2-1
TGCGCCAGCAGCTCTTGGCGGGGTGCAAGCAATGAGCAGTTCTTC CASSSWRGASNEQFF TRBV5-1 many . TRBJ2-1
TGTGCCAGTAGTATAGAGGCAGACAATTTTGGCGGCTACACCTTC CASSIEADNFGGYTF TRBV19 many . TRBJ1-2
TGTGCCAGCAGCCGGGGGGTCCAAGAGACCCAGTACTTC CASSRGVQETQYF TRBV7-3 many TRBD2 TRBJ2-5
TGTGCCAGCAGTTATGTAGGCAGCACTGAAGCTTTCTTT CASSYVGSTEAFF TRBV6-2/TRBV6-3 few . TRBJ1-1
TGTGCCAGCAGCCGGGTATCGGAGGGGGAGCAGTACTTC CASSRVSEGEQYF TRBV3-1 medium-sized . TRBJ2-7
TGCAGCGCTGACACGGGGCTGGCACACCAAGAGACCCAGTACTTC CSADTGLAHQETQYF TRBV29-1 many . TRBJ2-5
TGTGCCAGCAGCTTATTCGCAGCGGGGGGAACAGATACGCAGTATTTT CASSLFAAGGTDTQYF TRBV11-1 . TRBD2 TRBJ2-3
TGCGCCAGCAGCCAATATCAGGTTACTAGCAATCAGCCCCAGCATTTT CASSQYQVTSNQPQHF TRBV4-1 many . TRBJ1-5
TGTGCCATCAGTGAGGGCCAGAACACTGAAGCTTTCTTT CAISEGQNTEAFF TRBV10-3 many . TRBJ1-1
TGTGCCAGCAGTTACCCCACTAGCGGGAGGGCCGGATCCTACAATGAGCAGTTCTTC CASSYPTSGRAGSYNEQFF TRBV6-2/TRBV6-3 many TRBD2 TRBJ2-1
TGTGCCAGCAGCCCAACGTTAAGCCAGCGGGGGGAGTTCACAGATACGCAGTATTTT CASSPTLSQRGEFTDTQYF TRBV7-9 many TRBD2 TRBJ2-3
TGTGCCAGCAGCCTGGGACAGGGAAAAGCTTTCTTT CASSLGQGKAFF TRBV7-9 many TRBD1 TRBJ1-1